Listed below are T cell receptor beta chains from one sample, sequenced in a study of T cells in localized non-small cell lung cancer. Here immunoSEQ multiplex PCR was the method, and the copy in TCRdb shows in-frame clones only, minus some. This sample has some 50,000 clones, with about 86% found just once. The material sequenced was peripheral blood mononuclear cells, taken before any cancer treatment. The receptors were gathered from a man aged 40-75 years with stage III lung adenocarcinoma. The CDR3 runs from the conserved cysteine through the conserved F or W. Each record gives: D gene, clone size, V gene, J gene, CDR3 protein, CDR3 DNA. A D gene is named only where the DNA matches it firmly. Rows may omit the clone size; those that give it use once, few, many or a size class.

d_call: NA; clone_size: NA; v_call: TRBV9; j_call: TRBJ2-5; cdr3_aa: CASSVGIQETQYF; cdr3_nt: TGTGCCAGCAGCGTAGGAATCCAAGAGACCCAGTACTTC
d_call: TRBD1; clone_size: NA; v_call: TRBV29-1; j_call: TRBJ2-7; cdr3_aa: CSVATGVSYEQYF; cdr3_nt: TGCAGCGTTGCGACAGGGGTCTCCTACGAGCAGTACTTC
d_call: NA; clone_size: NA; v_call: TRBV10-2; j_call: TRBJ2-3; cdr3_aa: CASSPHSATDTQYF; cdr3_nt: TGCGCCAGCAGTCCCCACTCTGCCACAGATACGCAGTATTTT
d_call: TRBD2; clone_size: few; v_call: TRBV13; j_call: TRBJ2-1; cdr3_aa: CASSDRLAGNEQFF; cdr3_nt: TGTGCCAGCAGCGATCGACTAGCAGGCAATGAGCAGTTCTTC
d_call: NA; clone_size: NA; v_call: TRBV7-9; j_call: TRBJ2-3; cdr3_aa: CASSLAVIGDTDTQYF; cdr3_nt: TGTGCCAGCAGCTTAGCTGTAATAGGGGACACAGATACGCAGTATTTT
d_call: TRBD2; clone_size: NA; v_call: TRBV25-1; j_call: TRBJ2-1; cdr3_aa: CASSVSGGRFNEQFF; cdr3_nt: TGTGCCAGCAGTGTAAGCGGGGGCCGATTCAATGAGCAGTTCTTC
d_call: NA; clone_size: once; v_call: TRBV14; j_call: TRBJ2-5; cdr3_aa: CASSQEWGFAVQETQYF; cdr3_nt: TGTGCCAGCAGCCAAGAATGGGGGTTCGCGGTCCAAGAGACCCAGTACTTC
d_call: TRBD1; clone_size: NA; v_call: TRBV5-3; j_call: TRBJ2-7; cdr3_aa: CASSLLTTGMSEQYF; cdr3_nt: TGTGCCAGCAGCTTGCTTACGACAGGGATGTCCGAGCAGTACTTC
d_call: TRBD1; clone_size: NA; v_call: TRBV7-7; j_call: TRBJ2-1; cdr3_aa: CASSSDRKHEQFF; cdr3_nt: TGTGCCAGCAGCTCGGACAGGAAGCATGAGCAGTTCTTC
d_call: NA; clone_size: NA; v_call: TRBV27; j_call: TRBJ2-2; cdr3_aa: CASSFGRFDMWTGELFF; cdr3_nt: TGTGCCAGCAGTTTTGGAAGGTTTGATATGTGGACCGGGGAGCTGTTTTTT
d_call: TRBD1; clone_size: NA; v_call: TRBV11-2; j_call: TRBJ2-2; cdr3_aa: CASSPRRDSSNTGELFF; cdr3_nt: TGTGCCAGCAGCCCTCGCCGGGACAGCTCGAACACCGGGGAGCTGTTTTTT
d_call: NA; clone_size: NA; v_call: TRBV2; j_call: TRBJ2-5; cdr3_aa: CASSHPRETQYF; cdr3_nt: TGTGCCAGCAGTCATCCCAGGGAGACCCAGTACTTC
d_call: NA; clone_size: NA; v_call: TRBV9; j_call: TRBJ2-5; cdr3_aa: CASSSRVGETQYF; cdr3_nt: TGTGCCAGCAGCAGCAGGGTAGGGGAGACCCAGTACTTC
d_call: NA; clone_size: NA; v_call: TRBV25-1; j_call: TRBJ2-3; cdr3_aa: CASSDQGIGTDTQYF; cdr3_nt: TGTGCCAGCAGTGACCAGGGAATCGGCACAGATACGCAGTATTTT
d_call: TRBD2; clone_size: NA; v_call: TRBV6-1; j_call: TRBJ2-7; cdr3_aa: CASSGGGSTYERGFF; cdr3_nt: TGTGCCAGCAGTGGGGGAGGATCCACCTACGAGCGGGGCTTCTTC
d_call: TRBD1; clone_size: NA; v_call: TRBV6-6; j_call: TRBJ2-7; cdr3_aa: CASGRDRDPWEQYF; cdr3_nt: TGTGCCAGCGGCCGGGACAGAGATCCTTGGGAGCAGTACTTC
d_call: NA; clone_size: once; v_call: TRBV5-8; j_call: TRBJ1-1; cdr3_aa: CASSRFSIEAFF; cdr3_nt: TGTGCCAGCAGCCGCTTTTCCATCGAAGCTTTCTTT
d_call: NA; clone_size: NA; v_call: TRBV29-1; j_call: TRBJ2-7; cdr3_aa: CSVVRPSSYEQYF; cdr3_nt: TGCAGCGTGGTACGTCCGAGCTCCTACGAGCAGTACTTC
d_call: NA; clone_size: few; v_call: TRBV6-1; j_call: TRBJ1-1; cdr3_aa: CASRLTAGDTEAFF; cdr3_nt: TGTGCCAGCAGATTAACAGCGGGGGACACTGAAGCTTTCTTT
d_call: NA; clone_size: NA; v_call: TRBV9; j_call: TRBJ2-2; cdr3_aa: CASSVITGELFF; cdr3_nt: TGTGCCAGCAGCGTTATCACCGGGGAGCTGTTTTTT
d_call: NA; clone_size: NA; v_call: TRBV9; j_call: TRBJ1-1; cdr3_aa: CASSVVGGGTEAFF; cdr3_nt: TGTGCCAGCAGCGTAGTAGGGGGAGGGACTGAAGCTTTCTTT
d_call: TRBD2; clone_size: NA; v_call: TRBV7-6; j_call: TRBJ2-7; cdr3_aa: CASSLGASGTIAYEQYF; cdr3_nt: TGTGCCAGCAGCTTAGGTGCTAGCGGGACTATTGCCTACGAGCAGTACTTC
d_call: NA; clone_size: NA; v_call: TRBV5-4; j_call: TRBJ2-5; cdr3_aa: CASSSGQGQETQYF; cdr3_nt: TGTGCCAGCAGCTCGGGGCAGGGTCAAGAGACCCAGTACTTC
d_call: NA; clone_size: NA; v_call: TRBV19; j_call: TRBJ2-2; cdr3_aa: CASSFQGRPANTGELFF; cdr3_nt: TGTGCCAGTAGTTTCCAAGGACGTCCTGCGAACACCGGGGAGCTGTTTTTT
d_call: NA; clone_size: NA; v_call: TRBV7-2; j_call: TRBJ2-2; cdr3_aa: CASSLDGLGELFF; cdr3_nt: TGTGCCAGCAGCTTAGACGGTCTCGGGGAGCTGTTTTTT
d_call: NA; clone_size: NA; v_call: TRBV5-1; j_call: TRBJ1-1; cdr3_aa: CASSPREGGKESGDTEAFF; cdr3_nt: TGCGCCAGCAGCCCCAGAGAAGGCGGGAAGGAATCGGGGGACACTGAGGCTTTCTTT
d_call: TRBD1; clone_size: NA; v_call: TRBV5-4; j_call: TRBJ2-7; cdr3_aa: CASSLGTGVYSYEQYF; cdr3_nt: TGTGCCAGCAGCTTGGGGACAGGGGTCTATTCCTACGAGCAGTACTTC
d_call: TRBD1; clone_size: NA; v_call: TRBV2; j_call: TRBJ1-5; cdr3_aa: CASSAGTGDRLNQPQHF; cdr3_nt: TGTGCCAGCAGTGCCGGGACAGGGGATCGGCTCAATCAGCCCCAGCATTTT
d_call: NA; clone_size: NA; v_call: TRBV5-1; j_call: TRBJ2-3; cdr3_aa: CASSLFGTDTQYF; cdr3_nt: TGCGCCAGCAGCTTGTTCGGCACAGATACGCAGTATTTT
d_call: NA; clone_size: NA; v_call: TRBV4-2; j_call: TRBJ1-1; cdr3_aa: CASSLDPGMNTEAFF; cdr3_nt: TGTGCCAGCAGCTTGGATCCGGGGATGAACACTGAAGCTTTCTTT